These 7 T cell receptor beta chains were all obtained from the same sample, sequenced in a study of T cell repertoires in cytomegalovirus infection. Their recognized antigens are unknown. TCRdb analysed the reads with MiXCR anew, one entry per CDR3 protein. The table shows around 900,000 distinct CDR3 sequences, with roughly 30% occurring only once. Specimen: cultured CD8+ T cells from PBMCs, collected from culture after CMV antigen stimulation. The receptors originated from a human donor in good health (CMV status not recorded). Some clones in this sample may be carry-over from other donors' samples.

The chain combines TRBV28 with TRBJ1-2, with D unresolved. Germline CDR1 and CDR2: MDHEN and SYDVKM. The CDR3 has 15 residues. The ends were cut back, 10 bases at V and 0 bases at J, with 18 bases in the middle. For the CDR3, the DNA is TGTGCCAACAGCACAAAGAGGGCAGCTAACTATGGCTACACCTTC. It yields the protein CANSTKRAANYGYTF.

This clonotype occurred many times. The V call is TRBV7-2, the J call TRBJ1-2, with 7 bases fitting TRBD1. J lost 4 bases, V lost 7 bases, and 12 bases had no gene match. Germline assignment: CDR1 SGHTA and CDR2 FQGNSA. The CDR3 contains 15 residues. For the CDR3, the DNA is TGTGCCAGCATCGACAGGGTCGCTGGGGGCTATGGCTACACCTTC. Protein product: CASIDRVAGGYGYTF.

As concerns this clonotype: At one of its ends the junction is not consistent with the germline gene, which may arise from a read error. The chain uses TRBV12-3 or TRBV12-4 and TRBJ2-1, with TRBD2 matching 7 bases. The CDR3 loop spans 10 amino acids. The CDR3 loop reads CASSSRDYNF. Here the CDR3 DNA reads TGTGCCAGCAGTTCCCGGGACTACAACTTC.

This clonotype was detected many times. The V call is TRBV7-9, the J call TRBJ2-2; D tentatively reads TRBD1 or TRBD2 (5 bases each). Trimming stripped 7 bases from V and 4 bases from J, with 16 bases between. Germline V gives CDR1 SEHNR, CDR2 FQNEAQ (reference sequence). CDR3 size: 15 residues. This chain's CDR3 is CASIERDGITGELFF. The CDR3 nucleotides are TGTGCCAGCATAGAACGGGACGGCATCACCGGGGAGCTGTTTTTT.

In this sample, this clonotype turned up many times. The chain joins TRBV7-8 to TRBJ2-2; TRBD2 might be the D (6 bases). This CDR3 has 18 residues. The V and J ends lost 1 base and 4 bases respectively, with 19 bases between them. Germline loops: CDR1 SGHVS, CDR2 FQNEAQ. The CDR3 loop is CASSLEASATPGTGELFF. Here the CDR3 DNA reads TGTGCCAGCAGCTTAGAAGCTAGCGCTACCCCGGGCACCGGGGAGCTGTTTTTT.

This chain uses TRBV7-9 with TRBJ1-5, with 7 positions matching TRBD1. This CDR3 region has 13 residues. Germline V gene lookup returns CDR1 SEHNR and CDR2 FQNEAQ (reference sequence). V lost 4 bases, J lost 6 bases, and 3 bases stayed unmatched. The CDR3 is CASSSDRVQPQHF. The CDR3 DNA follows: TGTGCCAGCAGCTCTGACAGGGTTCAGCCCCAGCATTTT.

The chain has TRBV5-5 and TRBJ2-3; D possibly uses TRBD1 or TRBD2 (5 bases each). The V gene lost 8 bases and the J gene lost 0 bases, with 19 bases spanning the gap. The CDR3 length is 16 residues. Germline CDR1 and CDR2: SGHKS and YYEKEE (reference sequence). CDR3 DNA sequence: TGTGCCAGTCCACCCGGCCGGGGCGGAAGCACAGATACGCAGTATTTT. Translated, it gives CASPPGRGGSTDTQYF.